This T cell receptor beta chain appears in the sequencing data of a study of cytomegalovirus exposure and HLA in healthy donors. In the case of this clone: Its antigen remains unidentified.

PCR primers comprised 60 Vbeta and 13 Jbeta primers. The method was immunoSEQ multiplex PCR; TCRdb's version includes in-frame clones alone and lacks a portion of them. Among around 94,000 clones listed, 81% were seen once. Study-wide findings and caveats: The study reported that TCR beta sequences accurately predicted HLA-A and HLA-B alleles in most subjects. Associated with cytomegalovirus, according to the listing, were about 160 TCR beta chains. Later analysis placed DRB1 highest and HLA-C lowest in TCR association rates, which differed by HLA locus. Indistinguishable V segments such as TRBV6-2 and TRBV6-3 were excluded.

This CDR3 comprises 17 residues. The trim removed 2 bases at V and 2 bases at J, leaving 11 bases unmatched. The germline V gene has CDR1 LNHDA and CDR2 SQIVND (reference sequence). The receptor was isolated from a human donor in good health. Sequencing was performed on PBMCs. The genes are TRBV19 and TRBJ2-5; 7 bases fit TRBD1. The CDR3 DNA reads as TGTGCCAGTAGTATATTAAGACAGGGATTGCGTCAAGAGACCCAGTACTTC. This translates into CASSILRQGLRQETQYF.